Here is one T cell receptor (beta chain) with its context. There is no known antigen for this receptor. No base quality values were provided; no much bigger clone lies one nucleotide off. The data belong to a study of T cells after yellow fever vaccination (dated by TCRdb to the late 2010s). General notes on the study: Libraries from fractions with low cell numbers were prepared with the SMART-Seq v4 Ultra Low Input RNA kit. To follow T-cell clones before and after both primary and booster YFV17D yellow fever vaccination, bulk TCR alpha and beta repertoires underwent longitudinal sequencing. Two healthy male donors made up the cohort, one aged 18 to 30 years and the other aged 30 to 39 years. Blood was collected at multiple timepoints before and after primary and secondary immunization, and bulk PBMC replicates and cell subsets were isolated.

TCR cDNA was synthesized by 5'RACE template switching, which introduced a universal primer site and unique molecular identifiers. Priming of cDNA synthesis was performed from both the TCR alpha and TCR beta constant segments. Libraries were amplified in two PCR steps, with sample barcodes and sequencing adapters added in the second step. Libraries were sequenced on Illumina HiSeq 2500 (2x100 bp) or NovaSeq (2x150 bp). In the paper's pipeline: MIGEC handled demultiplexing of reads and collapsing into UMI consensus sequences, while MiXCR performed V(D)J alignment. Vaccine-responding clonotypes were defined with edgeR using replicate PBMC samples, requiring FDR below 0.01 and a log2 fold change above 5 up to day 15. Each bulk clonotype was labeled CD4 or CD8 based on which sequenced repertoire, CD4 or CD8, contained the clonotype at higher abundance. Through fastp at Q25 and MiXCR, TCRdb rebuilt clones from the public reads, retaining in-frame beta chains. Rows merge per CDR3 protein into single entries with the most common DNA and genes. The V and J calls shown here were made by TCRdb, not taken from the authors' results. In this sample the table shows hundreds of thousands of distinct CDR3 sequences, about 9.5% of which occur a single time. Together, the top ten hold over 15% of the sample.

Overall results and qualifications from the work: The study included only two donors, which limits how far the findings can be generalized. A small share of clonotypes was detected in both CD4 and CD8 compartments, with the overlap likely arising from convergent recombination. Computational filtering was required because FACS-sorted repertoires could contain abundant contaminating clonotypes from the bulk population. After the booster, most of the clones that had expanded following primary vaccination were detected again (almost 98% of CD4 and around 87% of CD8), which suggests that memory was broadly maintained. Compared with the primary T-cell response, the secondary T-cell response was weaker but faster, peaking on day 5 rather than day 15.

The treatment or condition tag for this specimen amounts to: live attenuated yellow fever vaccine strain. At every blood-draw timepoint, two biological replicates of bulk PBMCs were collected. PBMCs were isolated from peripheral blood using a standard Ficoll-Paque protocol. RNA was extracted with TriZol from bulk PBMCs, CD4 and CD8 fractions, and dextramer-positive and dextramer-negative fractions. The receptor's source is a man aged 18 to 30 who received the YFV17D yellow fever vaccine. Sequences were derived from PBMCs, sampled on the day of the first yellow fever vaccination.

The nucleotide sequence reads TGCGCCAGCAGCCCAAGGACAGGGGCCTACGAGCAGTACGTC. This is translated as CASSPRTGAYEQYV. This sequence uses TRBV4-1 and TRBJ2-7; TRBD1 matches 9 bases in the middle. From V the trimming removes 4 bases and from J it removes 2 bases, while the gene matches leave 3 bases of the junction unaccounted for. The CDR1 and CDR2 encoded by the germline V gene are MGHRA and YSYEKL. Including the terminal cysteine and valine, the CDR3 comprises 14 residues. Left in the record is the CDR3 DNA by itself, 42 bases read in frame from the first base.